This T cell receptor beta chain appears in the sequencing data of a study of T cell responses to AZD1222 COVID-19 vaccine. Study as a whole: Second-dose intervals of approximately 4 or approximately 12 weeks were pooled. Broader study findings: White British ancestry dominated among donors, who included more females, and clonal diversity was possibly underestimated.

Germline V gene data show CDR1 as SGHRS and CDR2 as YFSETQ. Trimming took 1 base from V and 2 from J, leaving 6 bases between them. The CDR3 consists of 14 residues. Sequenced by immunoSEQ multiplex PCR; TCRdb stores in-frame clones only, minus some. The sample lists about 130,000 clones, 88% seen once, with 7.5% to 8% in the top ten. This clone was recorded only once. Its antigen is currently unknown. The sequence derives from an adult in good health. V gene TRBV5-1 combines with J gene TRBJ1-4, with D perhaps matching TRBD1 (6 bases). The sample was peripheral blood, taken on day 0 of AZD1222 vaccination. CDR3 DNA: TGCGCCAGCAGCTTGACAGGGACTAATGAAAAACTGTTTTTT. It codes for CASSLTGTNEKLFF.